This TCR beta chain was observed in a study of OX40 agonist ivuxolimab in advanced cancers. As for the study in general: It was permissible to have had prior anti-PD-1, anti-PD-L1 or anti-CTLA-4 therapy, and more than 30% had some.

Collection of blood occurred at baseline, at cycle 4 day 1, and at cycle 7 day 1. The CDR3 totals 13 residues. The V gene's germline CDR1 is MNHEY and CDR2 SMNVEV (reference sequence). The V end lost 7 bases, the J end lost 7 bases, and 11 bases lay between the germline ends. Worth noting for this clone: Its specificity is not known.

General study points: Among some nonresponders, normalized T-cell clonal expansion was also low. CD8+ T cells averaged more expanded clones than CD4+.

Produced via immunoSEQ multiplex PCR; TCRdb's table is partial and in-frame only. The profile shows roughly 40,000 clones, 86% of them singletons. This sequence was found in an adult with an advanced solid tumor such as melanoma, head and neck, liver or kidney cancer. The J gene is TRBJ1-6, the V gene TRBV27; D not certain. The specimen was CD4+ or CD8+ T cells sorted from blood, collected in a trial of the OX40 agonist ivuxolimab. The CDR3 nucleotides read TGTGCCAGCAAGGAACAGTACAATTCACCCCTCCACTTT. This sequence encodes CASKEQYNSPLHF.